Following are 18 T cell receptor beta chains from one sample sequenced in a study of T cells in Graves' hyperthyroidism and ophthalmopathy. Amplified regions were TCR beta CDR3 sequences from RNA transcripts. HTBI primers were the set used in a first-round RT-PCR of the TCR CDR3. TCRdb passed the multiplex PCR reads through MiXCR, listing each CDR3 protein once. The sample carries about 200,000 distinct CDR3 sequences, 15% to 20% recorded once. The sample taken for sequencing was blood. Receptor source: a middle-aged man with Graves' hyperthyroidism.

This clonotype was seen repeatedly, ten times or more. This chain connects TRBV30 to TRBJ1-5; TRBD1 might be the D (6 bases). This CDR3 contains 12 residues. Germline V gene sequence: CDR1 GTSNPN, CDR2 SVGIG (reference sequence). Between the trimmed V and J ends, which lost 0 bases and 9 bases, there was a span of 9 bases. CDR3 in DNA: TGTGCCTGGAGTGTAGGGACACTGCCCCAGCATTTT. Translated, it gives CAWSVGTLPQHF.

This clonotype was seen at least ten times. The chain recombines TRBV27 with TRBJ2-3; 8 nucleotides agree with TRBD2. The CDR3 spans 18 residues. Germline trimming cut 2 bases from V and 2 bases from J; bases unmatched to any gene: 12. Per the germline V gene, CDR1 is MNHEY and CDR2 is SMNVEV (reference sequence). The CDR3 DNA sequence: TGTGCCAGCAGTTTAGTCCTAGGAGGAGCGGGGGACACAGATACGCAGTATTTT. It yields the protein CASSLVLGGAGDTDTQYF.

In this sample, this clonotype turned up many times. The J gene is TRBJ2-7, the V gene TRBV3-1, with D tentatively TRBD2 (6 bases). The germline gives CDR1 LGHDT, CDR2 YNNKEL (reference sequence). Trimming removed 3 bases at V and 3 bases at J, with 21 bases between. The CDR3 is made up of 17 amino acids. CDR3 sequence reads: CASSQVIGGKGNYEQYF. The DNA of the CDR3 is TGTGCCAGCAGCCAGGTTATCGGAGGGAAAGGGAACTACGAGCAGTACTTC.

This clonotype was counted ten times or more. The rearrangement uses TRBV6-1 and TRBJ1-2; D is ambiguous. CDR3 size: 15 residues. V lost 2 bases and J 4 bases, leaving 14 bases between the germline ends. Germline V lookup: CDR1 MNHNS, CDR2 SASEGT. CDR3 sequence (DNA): TGTGCCAGCAGTGAATATAACACCCCGCTCTATGGCTACACCTTC. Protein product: CASSEYNTPLYGYTF.

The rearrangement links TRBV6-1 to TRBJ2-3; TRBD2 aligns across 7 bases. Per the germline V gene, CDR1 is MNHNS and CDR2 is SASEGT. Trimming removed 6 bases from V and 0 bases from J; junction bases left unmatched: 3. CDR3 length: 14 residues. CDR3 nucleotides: TGTGCCAGCAGACTGGGGGGGAGCACAGATACGCAGTATTTT. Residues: CASRLGGSTDTQYF.

This CDR3 is CASRGEVTDTQYF. The DNA for the CDR3 is TGTGCCAGTCGTGGGGAAGTCACAGATACGCAGTATTTT. The chain couples TRBV19 to TRBJ2-3; D is uncertain. CDR3 length: 13 amino acids. Per the germline V gene, CDR1 is LNHDA and CDR2 is SQIVND (reference sequence). Trimming cost V 8 bases and J 2 bases, with 11 bases left between them.

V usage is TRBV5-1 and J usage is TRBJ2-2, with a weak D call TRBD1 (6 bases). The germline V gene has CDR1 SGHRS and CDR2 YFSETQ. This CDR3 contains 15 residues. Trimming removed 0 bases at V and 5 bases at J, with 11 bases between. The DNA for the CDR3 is TGCGCCAGCAGCTTGGAGTCAGGGGATACCGGGGAGCTGTTTTTT. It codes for CASSLESGDTGELFF.

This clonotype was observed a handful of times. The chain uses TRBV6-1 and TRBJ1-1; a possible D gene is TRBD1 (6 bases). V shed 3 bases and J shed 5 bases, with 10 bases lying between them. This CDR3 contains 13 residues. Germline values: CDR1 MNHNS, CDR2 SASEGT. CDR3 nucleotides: TGTGCCAGCAGTGACAGGGGACGTACTGAAGCTTTCTTT. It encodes CASSDRGRTEAFF.

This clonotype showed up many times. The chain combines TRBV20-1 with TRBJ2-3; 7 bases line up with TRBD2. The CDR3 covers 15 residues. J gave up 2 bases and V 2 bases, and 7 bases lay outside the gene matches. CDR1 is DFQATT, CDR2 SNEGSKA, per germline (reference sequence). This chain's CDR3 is CSARSPAGLTDTQYF. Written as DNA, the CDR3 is TGCAGTGCTAGAAGTCCAGCGGGACTCACAGATACGCAGTATTTT.

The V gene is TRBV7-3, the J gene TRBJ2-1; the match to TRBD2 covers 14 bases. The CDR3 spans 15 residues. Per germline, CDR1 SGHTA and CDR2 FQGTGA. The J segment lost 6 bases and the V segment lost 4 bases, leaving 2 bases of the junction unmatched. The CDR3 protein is CASSYGLAGGNEQFF. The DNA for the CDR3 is TGTGCCAGCAGCTATGGACTAGCGGGGGGCAATGAGCAGTTCTTC.

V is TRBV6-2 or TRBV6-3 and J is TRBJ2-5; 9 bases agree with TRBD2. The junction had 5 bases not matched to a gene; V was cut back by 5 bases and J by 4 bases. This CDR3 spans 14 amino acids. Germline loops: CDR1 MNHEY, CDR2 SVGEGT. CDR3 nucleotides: TGTGCCAGCAGTCATAGCGGGAGCCCAGAGACCCAGTACTTC. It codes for CASSHSGSPETQYF.

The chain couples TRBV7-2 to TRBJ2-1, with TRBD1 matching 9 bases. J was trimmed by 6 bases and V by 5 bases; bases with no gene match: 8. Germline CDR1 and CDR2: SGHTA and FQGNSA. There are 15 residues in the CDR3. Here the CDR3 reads CASSRTGDSFNEQFF. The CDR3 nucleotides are TGTGCCAGCAGCCGGACAGGGGATTCGTTCAATGAGCAGTTCTTC.

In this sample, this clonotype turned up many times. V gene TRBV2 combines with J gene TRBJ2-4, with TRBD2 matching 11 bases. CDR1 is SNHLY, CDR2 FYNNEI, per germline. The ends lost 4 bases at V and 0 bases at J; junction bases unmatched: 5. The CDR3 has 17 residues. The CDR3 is CASSVSGGALAKNIQYF. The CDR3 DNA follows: TGTGCCAGCAGTGTTAGCGGGGGGGCCCTAGCCAAAAACATTCAGTACTTC.

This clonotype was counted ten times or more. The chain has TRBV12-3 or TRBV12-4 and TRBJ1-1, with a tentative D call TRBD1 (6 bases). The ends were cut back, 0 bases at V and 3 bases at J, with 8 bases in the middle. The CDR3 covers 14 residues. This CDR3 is CASSLAPGDTEAFF. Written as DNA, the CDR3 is TGTGCCAGCAGTTTAGCACCAGGGGACACTGAAGCTTTCTTT.

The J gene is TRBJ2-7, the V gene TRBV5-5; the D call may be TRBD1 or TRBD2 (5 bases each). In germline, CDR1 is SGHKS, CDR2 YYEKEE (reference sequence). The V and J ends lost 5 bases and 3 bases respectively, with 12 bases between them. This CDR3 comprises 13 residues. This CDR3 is CASSWDGNYEQYF. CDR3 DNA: TGTGCCAGCAGTTGGGACGGAAACTACGAGCAGTACTTC.

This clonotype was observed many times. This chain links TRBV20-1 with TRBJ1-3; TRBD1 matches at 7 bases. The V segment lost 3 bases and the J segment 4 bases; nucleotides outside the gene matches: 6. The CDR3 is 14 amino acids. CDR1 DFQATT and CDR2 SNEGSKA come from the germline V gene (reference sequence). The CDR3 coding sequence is TGCAGTGCTAGTTCGGCAGGGGGGGGAAACACCATATATTTT. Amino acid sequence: CSASSAGGGNTIYF.

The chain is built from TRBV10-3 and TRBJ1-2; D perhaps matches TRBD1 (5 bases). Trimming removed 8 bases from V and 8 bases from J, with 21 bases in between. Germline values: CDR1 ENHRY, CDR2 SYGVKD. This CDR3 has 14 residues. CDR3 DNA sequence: TGTGCCATCGGTGCCCGAGGGGTCGAAGAAGGCTACACCTTC. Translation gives CAIGARGVEEGYTF.

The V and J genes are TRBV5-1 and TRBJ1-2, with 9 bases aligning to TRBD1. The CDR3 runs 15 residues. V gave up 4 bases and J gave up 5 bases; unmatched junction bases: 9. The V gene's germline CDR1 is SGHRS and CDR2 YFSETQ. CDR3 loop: CASSPTGGVGYGYTF. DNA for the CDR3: TGCGCCAGCAGCCCTACAGGGGGCGTCGGATATGGCTACACCTTC.